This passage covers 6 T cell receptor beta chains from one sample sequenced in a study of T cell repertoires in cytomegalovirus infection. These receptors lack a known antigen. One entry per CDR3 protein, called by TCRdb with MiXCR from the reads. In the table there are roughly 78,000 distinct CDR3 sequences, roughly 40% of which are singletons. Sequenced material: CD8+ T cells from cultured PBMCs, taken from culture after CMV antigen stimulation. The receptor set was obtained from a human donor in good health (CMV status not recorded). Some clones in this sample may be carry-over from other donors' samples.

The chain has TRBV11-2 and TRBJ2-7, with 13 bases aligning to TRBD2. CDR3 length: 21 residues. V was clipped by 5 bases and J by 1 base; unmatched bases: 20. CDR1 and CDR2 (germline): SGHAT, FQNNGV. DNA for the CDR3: TGTGCCAGCAGCCGAAACCCGTCGATCGGACTAGCGGGGGCCACTTCCTACGAGCAGTACTTC. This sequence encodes CASSRNPSIGLAGATSYEQYF.

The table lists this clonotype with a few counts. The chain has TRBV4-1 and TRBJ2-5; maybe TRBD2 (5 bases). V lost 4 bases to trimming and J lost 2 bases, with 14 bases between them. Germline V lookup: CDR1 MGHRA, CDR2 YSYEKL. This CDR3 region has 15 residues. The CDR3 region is CASSPGPGRQETQYF. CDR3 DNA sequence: TGCGCCAGCAGCCCTGGACCGGGAAGGCAAGAGACCCAGTACTTC.

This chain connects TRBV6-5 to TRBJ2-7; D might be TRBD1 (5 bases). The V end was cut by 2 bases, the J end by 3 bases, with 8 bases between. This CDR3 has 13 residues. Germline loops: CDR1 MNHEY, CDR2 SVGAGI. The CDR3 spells CASSYGAIYEQYF. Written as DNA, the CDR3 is TGTGCCAGCAGTTACGGGGCGATCTACGAGCAGTACTTC.

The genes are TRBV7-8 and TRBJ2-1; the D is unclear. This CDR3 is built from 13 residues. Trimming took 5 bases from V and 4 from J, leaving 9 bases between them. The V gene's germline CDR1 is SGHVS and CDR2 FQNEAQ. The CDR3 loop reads CASSPTPYNEQFF. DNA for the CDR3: TGTGCCAGCAGCCCCACGCCGTACAATGAGCAGTTCTTC. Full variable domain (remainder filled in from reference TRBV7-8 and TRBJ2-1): GAGVSQSPRYKVAKRGQDVALRCDPISGHVSLFWYQQALGQGPEFLTYFQNEAQLDKSGLPSDRFFAERPEGSVSTLKIQRTQQEDSAVYLCASSPTPYNEQFFGPGTRLTVL.

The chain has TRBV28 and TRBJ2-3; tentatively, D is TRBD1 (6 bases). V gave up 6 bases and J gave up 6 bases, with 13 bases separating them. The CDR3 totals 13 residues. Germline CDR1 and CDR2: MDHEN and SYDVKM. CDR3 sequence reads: CASSGNQGDTQYF. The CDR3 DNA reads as TGTGCCAGCAGCGGGAATCAGGGGGATACGCAGTATTTT.

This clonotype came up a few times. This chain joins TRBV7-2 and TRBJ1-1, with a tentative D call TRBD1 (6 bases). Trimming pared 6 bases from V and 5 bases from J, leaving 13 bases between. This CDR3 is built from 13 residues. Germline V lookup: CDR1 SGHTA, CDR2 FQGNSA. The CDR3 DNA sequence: TGTGCCAGCAGTTATGCAGGGGATACTGAAGCTTTCTTT. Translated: CASSYAGDTEAFF.